The 27 T cell receptor beta chains below come from one sample, sequenced in a study of blood T cell repertoires in COVID-19. Clones were sequenced by immunoSEQ multiplex PCR, and TCRdb holds only the in-frame ones, with some missing. This table holds roughly 120,000 clones, roughly 90% found once. The sequenced sample consisted of peripheral blood. These receptors were obtained from a man aged 60 to 69 with COVID-19, enrolled during active disease.

The V and J genes are TRBV6-5 and TRBJ2-7; 8 bases are shared with TRBD2. This CDR3 comprises 14 residues. V lost 6 bases, J lost 1 base, and 5 bases stayed unmatched. Germline values: CDR1 MNHEY, CDR2 SVGAGI. The DNA for the CDR3 is TGTGCCAGCAGACTAGCGGAACCGTCCTACGAGCAGTACTTC. It is translated as CASRLAEPSYEQYF.

The chain couples TRBV19 to TRBJ2-1; possibly TRBD1 for D (6 bases). Germline assignment: CDR1 LNHDA and CDR2 SQIVND (reference sequence). This CDR3 comprises 13 residues. Trimming took 1 base from V and 6 from J, leaving 7 bases between them. CDR3 in DNA: TGTGCCAGTAGTATAGTACAGGGCAATGAGCAGTTCTTC. Its protein product is CASSIVQGNEQFF.

The chain uses TRBV5-1 and TRBJ2-1, with D unresolved. CDR1 is SGHRS, CDR2 YFSETQ, per germline. This CDR3 spans 15 amino acids. Between the trimmed V and J ends, which lost 0 bases and 0 bases, there was a span of 7 bases. The chain's CDR3 is CASSLGPSSYNEQFF. CDR3 nucleotides: TGCGCCAGCAGCTTGGGTCCGAGCTCCTACAATGAGCAGTTCTTC.

The chain couples TRBV20-1 to TRBJ1-1; no reliable D call. The CDR3 length is 11 residues. The germline V gene encodes CDR1 DFQATT and CDR2 SNEGSKA (reference sequence). V was shortened by 8 bases and J by 5 bases, with 12 bases between the two germline ends. The CDR3 spells CSPGARTEAFF. Written as DNA, the CDR3 is TGCAGTCCCGGAGCAAGGACTGAAGCTTTCTTT.

The rearrangement links TRBV7-2 to TRBJ1-1, with 11 bases lining up with TRBD1. The CDR3 extends over 16 amino acids. Germline CDR1 SGHTA, CDR2 FQGNSA. V lost 0 bases, J lost 5 bases, and 5 bases stayed unmatched. This chain's CDR3 is CASSLAGQGVFTEAFF. The CDR3 bases are TGTGCCAGCAGCTTAGCGGGACAGGGGGTTTTTACTGAAGCTTTCTTT.

The chain carries TRBV5-1 and TRBJ2-7, with D unclear. CDR1 and CDR2 (germline): SGHRS, YFSETQ. CDR3 length: 15 amino acids. V dropped 0 bases and J dropped 0 bases, with 10 bases sitting between them. CDR3 in DNA: TGCGCCAGCAGCTTGGCTCCTTGGCCCTCCTACGAGCAGTACTTC. Its protein product is CASSLAPWPSYEQYF.

This clone was seen a single time. The chain has TRBV2 and TRBJ2-3; no definite D call. CDR1 is SNHLY and CDR2 is FYNNEI in the germline V gene. The CDR3 runs 12 residues. Trimming took 6 bases from V and 4 from J, leaving 8 bases between them. This chain's CDR3 is CASSPSSDTQYF. Written as DNA, the CDR3 is TGTGCCAGCAGCCCTTCGTCAGATACGCAGTATTTT.

The gene calls are TRBV4-2 and TRBJ2-5; 7 bases line up with TRBD1. The length of the CDR3 is 13 residues. The J segment lost 2 bases and the V segment lost 3 bases, leaving 0 bases of the junction unmatched. Germline CDR1 is LGHNA and CDR2 is YNFKEQ. This chain's CDR3 is CASSQGQQETQYF. The DNA for the CDR3 is TGTGCCAGCAGCCAGGGACAGCAAGAGACCCAGTACTTC.

This clone was seen many times. The rearrangement uses TRBV6-6 and TRBJ1-3; TRBD1 agrees at 8 bases. Germline V gene lookup returns CDR1 MNHNY and CDR2 SVGAGI (reference sequence). The CDR3 has 15 residues. Trimming removed 5 bases from V and 1 base from J; junction bases left unmatched: 4. This CDR3 is CASSIRTGSGNTIYF. In DNA form, the CDR3 reads TGTGCCAGCAGTATCAGGACAGGGTCTGGAAACACCATATATTTT.

V gene TRBV7-2 combines with J gene TRBJ2-7; 9 bases fit TRBD2. Looked up from germline, CDR1 is SGHTA and CDR2 is FQGNSA. V shed 6 bases, J shed 6 bases, and the junction held 12 bases outside the gene matches. This CDR3 is 15 amino acids long. This CDR3 reads CASSLSGRQVGEQYF. As DNA, the CDR3 is TGTGCCAGCAGTCTTAGCGGGAGACAAGTGGGCGAGCAGTACTTC.

The genes are TRBV12-5 and TRBJ1-2, with 10 bases matching TRBD1. V lost 4 bases, J lost 7 bases, and 12 bases stayed unmatched. From germline, CDR1 is LGHNT and CDR2 FRNRAP. The CDR3 sequence is 16 residues long. CDR3 sequence reads: CASGWIGDRGGGGYTF. CDR3 nucleotides: TGTGCTAGTGGTTGGATTGGGGACAGGGGAGGTGGTGGCTACACCTTC.

The chain carries TRBV12-3 or TRBV12-4 and TRBJ2-7; D is unresolved. Trimming pared 5 bases from V and 7 bases from J, leaving 12 bases between. The CDR3 extends over 12 amino acids. In DNA form, the CDR3 reads TGTGCCAGCAGTCAAAGGTCGGAGGAGCAGTACTTC. Its translation is CASSQRSEEQYF.

V and J are TRBV19 and TRBJ1-1; D call uncertain. CDR3 length: 14 residues. Germline V CDR1 and CDR2: LNHDA, SQIVND (reference sequence). The V and J ends lost 9 bases and 4 bases respectively, with 18 bases between them. CDR3 sequence (DNA): TGTGCCAGCATCACATGGGCCTTTGGCACTGAAGCTTTCTTT. Its translation is CASITWAFGTEAFF.

This chain uses TRBV29-1 with TRBJ2-4, with 8 nucleotides matching TRBD1. CDR1 is SQVTM, CDR2 ANQGSEA, per germline. CDR3 length: 14 residues. V shed 7 bases and J 7 bases; nucleotides not matched to a gene: 12. The CDR3 nucleotides read TGCAGCGCTAAATCCGGGACAGGCAGCAACATTCAGTACTTC. This encodes CSAKSGTGSNIQYF. Together with reference TRBV29-1 and TRBJ2-4, the CDR3 gives the full variable domain: SAVISQKPSRDICQRGTSLTIQCQVDSQVTMMFWYRQQPGQSLTLIATANQGSEATYESGFVIDKFPISRPNLTFSTLTVSNMSPEDSSIYLCSAKSGTGSNIQYFGAGTRLSVL.

This chain links TRBV10-3 with TRBJ1-1, with D perhaps matching TRBD1 (6 bases). This CDR3 is built from 15 residues. From germline, CDR1 is ENHRY and CDR2 SYGVKD. V was clipped by 1 base and J by 0 bases, with 9 bases between them. CDR3 bases: TGTGCCATCAGTGAGTACGGGACATTGAACACTGAAGCTTTCTTT. Translating it yields CAISEYGTLNTEAFF.

The chain links TRBV12-5 to TRBJ1-5, with TRBD1 as a possible D gene (5 bases). Per germline, CDR1 LGHNT and CDR2 FRNRAP. The CDR3 extends over 12 amino acids. The V end lost 4 bases, the J end lost 7 bases, and 8 bases lay between the germline ends. CDR3 region: CASGSGDQPQHF. The CDR3 bases are TGTGCTAGTGGTTCGGGGGACCAGCCCCAGCATTTT.

The chain is built from TRBV2 and TRBJ1-2; D is ambiguous. CDR3 length equals 14 residues. V lost 3 bases to trimming and J lost 6 bases, with 14 bases between them. Germline CDR1 SNHLY, CDR2 FYNNEI. The CDR3 sequence is CASSDAGRTHGYTF. CDR3 in DNA: TGTGCCAGCAGTGATGCCGGACGGACTCATGGCTACACCTTC.

V gene TRBV5-1 combines with J gene TRBJ2-1; 9 bases fit TRBD2. The V and J ends lost 0 bases and 9 bases, in that order; junction bases with no gene match: 4. The germline CDR1 and CDR2 sequences are SGHRS and YFSETQ. The CDR3 extends over 14 amino acids. This CDR3 reads CASSLGLAAIEQFF. CDR3 nucleotides: TGCGCCAGCAGCTTGGGACTAGCGGCAATTGAGCAGTTCTTC.

The chain combines TRBV24-1 with TRBJ2-3, with TRBD2 as a possible D gene (6 bases). Germline V gene lookup returns CDR1 KGHDR and CDR2 SFDVKD. Trimming removed 4 bases at V and 4 bases at J, with 11 bases between. The CDR3 loop spans 14 amino acids. The CDR3, as DNA: TGTGCCACCAGTGAGCCGACGGGGGCAGATACGCAGTATTTT. Its protein is CATSEPTGADTQYF.

J is TRBJ2-7 and V is TRBV15; D is perhaps TRBD2 (5 bases). CDR3 length equals 14 residues. With 3 bases removed from V and 5 bases from J, the gap between germline ends came to 14 bases. The germline gives CDR1 LNHNV, CDR2 YYDKDF (reference sequence). CDR3 protein: CATSSSRRYDEQYF. DNA for the CDR3: TGTGCCACCAGCAGTAGTAGGAGGTACGACGAGCAGTACTTC.

This chain uses TRBV5-1 with TRBJ2-7, with 7 bases fitting TRBD1. V dropped 3 bases and J dropped 0; count of bases not matched to a gene: 9. The CDR3 has 16 amino acids. Germline V gene data show CDR1 as SGHRS and CDR2 as YFSETQ. CDR3 sequence (DNA): TGCGCCAGCAGCTCGCCCCTGGGACAGAACTCCTACGAGCAGTACTTC. Amino acid sequence: CASSSPLGQNSYEQYF.

This clone has just a few counts. The chain joins TRBV7-3 to TRBJ2-1; the match to TRBD2 covers 9 bases. The CDR3 extends over 15 amino acids. The V gene's germline CDR1 is SGHTA and CDR2 FQGTGA. V shed 0 bases and J 7 bases; nucleotides not matched to a gene: 4. The CDR3 DNA is TGTGCCAGCAGCTTAACTAGCGGGGGCATGAATGAGCAGTTCTTC. Translating it yields CASSLTSGGMNEQFF.

This chain uses TRBV2 with TRBJ2-1; 7 positions agree with TRBD2. The CDR3 length is 13 residues. Germline V gene sequence: CDR1 SNHLY, CDR2 FYNNEI. V shed 8 bases and J 4 bases; nucleotides not matched to a gene: 5. This chain's CDR3 is CASGPLAYNEQFF. CDR3 coding DNA: TGTGCCAGCGGGCCACTAGCGTACAATGAGCAGTTCTTC.

This rearrangement joins TRBV7-2 to TRBJ2-1; TRBD1 is a possible D gene (6 bases). V lost 5 bases, J lost 6 bases, and 17 bases lay in between. Germline CDR1 reads SGHTA; CDR2 reads FQGNSA. CDR3 length equals 15 residues. The CDR3 bases are TGTGCCAGCAGCAACCGGGACACCTCGGGCAATGAGCAGTTCTTC. This translates into CASSNRDTSGNEQFF.

The chain links TRBV9 to TRBJ2-1; 7 bases are shared with TRBD1. The CDR3 is 15 residues long. V was clipped by 2 bases and J by 2 bases; unmatched bases: 4. Germline CDR1 is SGDLS and CDR2 is YYNGEE. CDR3 sequence (DNA): TGTGCCAGCAGCGTTGACAGGGTAACCTACAATGAGCAGTTCTTC. Translation: CASSVDRVTYNEQFF.

V is TRBV19 and J is TRBJ1-5, with D unclear. Germline CDR1 is LNHDA and CDR2 is SQIVND (reference sequence). The CDR3 totals 14 residues. V lost 4 bases to trimming and J lost 4 bases, with 11 bases between them. The CDR3 bases are TGTGCCAGTAGTACCTTGGGAGGGAATCAGCCCCAGCATTTT. Its protein is CASSTLGGNQPQHF.

A few counts support this clone. This chain links TRBV15 with TRBJ2-7; D is perhaps TRBD1 (6 bases). The V end lost 2 bases, the J end lost 5 bases, and 19 bases lay between the germline ends. From germline, CDR1 is LNHNV and CDR2 YYDKDF (reference sequence). This CDR3 is 16 amino acids long. DNA of the CDR3: TGTGCCACCAGCAGATCTCCGGGACAAAGGGTAGACGAGCAGTACTTC. Translating gives CATSRSPGQRVDEQYF.